These T cell receptor beta chains were read from a single sample in a study of T cell responses to AZD1222 COVID-19 vaccine. Using immunoSEQ multiplex PCR, the repertoire was profiled, and TCRdb retains in-frame clones only, with some absent. The data show some 150,000 clones, about nine tenths seen once. The specimen was peripheral blood, collected 28 days after the second AZD1222 dose. All receptors come from an adult who received the AZD1222 COVID-19 vaccine. Both conserved end residues are part of each CDR3. The order of the fields is V gene, J gene, CDR3 protein.

>TRBV2|TRBJ1-5
CASSEDRAGGQPQHF
>TRBV28|TRBJ2-2
CASRGGGITGELFF
>TRBV19|TRBJ2-3
CASSIRTSGEGVNTQYF
>TRBV10-3|TRBJ2-7
CATVGTSSSYEQYF
>TRBV10-3|TRBJ2-3
CAIRPSGTDTQYF
>TRBV6-6|TRBJ2-7
CASSYSTGNSYEQYF
>TRBV6-6|TRBJ2-7
CASSYSQGSHEQYF
>TRBV19|TRBJ1-5
CASSIGAGRDQPQHF
>TRBV3-1/TRBV3-2|TRBJ2-3
CASSSPDRGRTDTQYF
>TRBV28|TRBJ1-1
CASSLSVGANTEAFF
>TRBV6-2/TRBV6-3|TRBJ1-4
CASSTPGQGNEKLFF